The text below deals with one T cell receptor beta chain. Its antigen is unidentified. This entry comes from a study of CD8+ T cells in alopecia areata. Study-level results: Alphabeta T cells residing in normal skin are also sequenced in scalp samples. Researchers report lesional scalp, most notably alopecia totalis/universalis, outstripped normal scalp in clonality.

RNA, once extracted, was reverse transcribed into cDNA for use as the sequencing template. Data came from immunoSEQ multiplex PCR; TCRdb stores just in-frame clones and leaves some out. The sample lists about 110,000 clones, under 60% seen once, with approximately 12% in the top ten. Treatment noted: oral pan-JAK inhibitor, 5-10 mg twice daily. Sample: CD8+ T cells sorted from blood, taken at week 24, from a patient treated with tofacitinib. This receptor was taken from a human donor with alopecia areata.

The CDR3 region is CASSGETGVTEAFF. In DNA, the CDR3 is TGTGCCAGCAGCGGAGAGACAGGGGTGACTGAAGCTTTCTTT. This chain connects TRBV11-1 to TRBJ1-1; the match to TRBD1 covers 8 bases. The CDR3 is 14 amino acids. Losses at the gene ends were 5 bases for V and 5 bases for J; bases not matched to a gene: 7. Germline loops: CDR1 SGHAT, CDR2 FQDESV (reference sequence).